The entry below gives a single T cell receptor beta chain sequence along with its context. Its antigen remains unknown. The authors reverse transcribed 0.5 to 1 ug RNA with random hexamers. Amplification of TCR beta CDR3 across 54 Vbeta and 13 Jbeta was performed with immunoSEQ multiplex PCR. TCRdb analysed the immunoSEQ multiplex PCR reads with MiXCR anew, one entry per CDR3 protein. The sample holds 160,000 or so distinct CDR3 sequences, roughly 94% seen once. The sample comes from a study of CD8 T cells in Susac syndrome. Study conclusions and caveats: As the study acknowledged, the number of individuals who were part of its TCR sequencing and HLA analysis was relatively small.

CD8+ and CD4+ T cells from blood underwent TCR beta sequencing. Those who served as multiple sclerosis controls were treatment-naive patients with stable or active relapsing-remitting disease. Unmatched junction bases numbered 7, after V lost 5 bases and J lost 3 bases. The length of the CDR3 is 15 residues. This TCR was sampled from a human donor with multiple sclerosis. What was sequenced was CD4+ T cells from PBMCs. V is TRBV12-3 or TRBV12-4 and J is TRBJ1-5; TRBD1 aligns across 7 bases. For the CDR3, the DNA is TGTGCCAGCAGTAGTATGACAGGGTACAATCAGCCCCAGCATTTT. It codes for CASSSMTGYNQPQHF.